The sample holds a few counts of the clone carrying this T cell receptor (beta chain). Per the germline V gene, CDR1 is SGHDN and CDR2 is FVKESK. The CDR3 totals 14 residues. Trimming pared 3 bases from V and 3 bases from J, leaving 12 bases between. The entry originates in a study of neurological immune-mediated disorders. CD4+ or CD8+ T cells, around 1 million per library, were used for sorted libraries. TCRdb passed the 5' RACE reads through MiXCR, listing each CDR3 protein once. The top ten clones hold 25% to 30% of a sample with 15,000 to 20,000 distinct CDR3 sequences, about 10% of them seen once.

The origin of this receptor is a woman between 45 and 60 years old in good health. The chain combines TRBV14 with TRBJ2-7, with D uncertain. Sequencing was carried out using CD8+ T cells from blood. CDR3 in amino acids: CASSHGSLFYEQYF. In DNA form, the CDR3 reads TGTGCCAGCAGCCACGGCAGTCTATTCTACGAGCAGTACTTC.